The clone carrying this TCR beta chain occurred many times. The antigen remains undetermined. This specimen belongs to a study of early T cells in non-severe SARS-CoV-2 infection. Turning to the study itself: From unsorted whole blood, bulk RNA was sequenced, and the chains remained unpaired. Overall study findings and caveats: CD4 and private specificities were missed by VDJdb matching, which favored anti-spike CD8 responses.

Individual cDNA molecules carried attached unique molecular identifiers. MiXCR, run by TCRdb on the 5' RACE reads, gives a single entry per CDR3 protein. This table holds 30,000 to 35,000 distinct CDR3 sequences, around 4.1% found once. This CDR3 has 13 residues. The V gene's germline CDR1 is LGHNA and CDR2 YSLEER. The V end was cut by 3 bases, the J end by 7 bases, with 12 bases between. Sequences were obtained from whole blood. This chain links TRBV4-3 with TRBJ1-1, with D unclear. The sequence was collected from an adult who was a healthcare worker with PCR-confirmed SARS-CoV-2 infection or an uninfected control (not recorded which). CDR3 nucleotide sequence: TGCGCCAGCAGCCACGTAGGAGTGGGTGAAGCTTTCTTT. This translates into CASSHVGVGEAFF.